This T cell receptor beta chain was recovered during a study of PD-1 blockade in classical Hodgkin lymphoma. The overall study: Nivolumab dosed at 3 mg/kg went to patients intravenously every 2 weeks. Study conclusions and caveats: Lower baseline TCR diversity marked trial partial responders and progressors.

Concerning this clone itself: What it recognizes is unknown.

Using immunoSEQ multiplex PCR, the repertoire was profiled, and TCRdb retains in-frame clones only, with some absent. Of about 110,000 clones listed, 70% to 90% are singletons. No patient escaped relapse after autologous stem cell transplantation, and brentuximab vedotin exposure varied. V lost 3 bases, J lost 6 bases, and 15 bases stayed unmatched. In germline, CDR1 is MNHEY, CDR2 SMNVEV (reference sequence). The CDR3 loop spans 19 amino acids. The sequence came from a human donor with classical Hodgkin lymphoma. The chain combines TRBV27 with TRBJ2-4; TRBD2 agrees at 12 bases. This specimen was peripheral blood mononuclear cells (PBMCs), taken before the second cycle of nivolumab. CDR3 coding DNA: TGTGCCAGCAGTTTGGGTTCGGGACTAGCGGGCCCCGCGAGAAACATTCAGTACTTC. Encoded protein: CASSLGSGLAGPARNIQYF.